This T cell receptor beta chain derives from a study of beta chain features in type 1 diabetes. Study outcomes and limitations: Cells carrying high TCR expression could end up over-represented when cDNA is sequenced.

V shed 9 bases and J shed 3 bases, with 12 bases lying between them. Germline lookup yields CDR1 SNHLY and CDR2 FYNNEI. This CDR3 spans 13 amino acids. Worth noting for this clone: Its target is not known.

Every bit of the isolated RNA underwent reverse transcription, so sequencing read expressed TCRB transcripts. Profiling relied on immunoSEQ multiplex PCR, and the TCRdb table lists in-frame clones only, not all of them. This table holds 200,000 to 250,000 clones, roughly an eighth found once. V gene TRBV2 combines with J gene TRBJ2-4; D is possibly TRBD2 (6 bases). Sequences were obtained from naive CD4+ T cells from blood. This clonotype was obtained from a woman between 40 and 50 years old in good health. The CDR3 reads CARQAGYKNIQYF. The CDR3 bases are TGTGCCAGACAAGCGGGCTACAAAAACATTCAGTACTTC.